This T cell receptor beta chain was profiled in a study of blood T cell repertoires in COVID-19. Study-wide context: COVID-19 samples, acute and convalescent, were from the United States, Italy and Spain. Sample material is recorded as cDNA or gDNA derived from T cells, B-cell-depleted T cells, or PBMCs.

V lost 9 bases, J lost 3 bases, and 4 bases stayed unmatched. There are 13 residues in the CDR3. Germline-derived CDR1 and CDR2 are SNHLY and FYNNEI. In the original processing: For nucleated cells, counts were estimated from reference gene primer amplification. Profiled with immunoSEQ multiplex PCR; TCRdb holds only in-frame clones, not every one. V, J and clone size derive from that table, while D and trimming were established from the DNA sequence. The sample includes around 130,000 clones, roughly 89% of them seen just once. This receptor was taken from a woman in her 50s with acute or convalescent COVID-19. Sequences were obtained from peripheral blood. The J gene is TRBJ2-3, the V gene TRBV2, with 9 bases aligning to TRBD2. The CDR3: CASSGSGTDTQYF. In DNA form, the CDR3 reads TGTGCCAGTAGCGGGAGTGGGACAGATACGCAGTATTTT.